This TCR beta chain is from a study of tumor-infiltrating lymphocytes in primary liver carcinoma. Joint extraction of RNA and DNA used roughly 20-32 mg of bulk tissue that was unsorted. Note on this clonotype: Because it lacks the conserved phenylalanine or tryptophan at the end, this CDR3 is likely a read error. It is unclear where the CDR3 begins or ends on the DNA, so no DNA is shown, and the CDR3 is as TCRdb lists it.

The germline gives CDR1 SGHRS, CDR2 YFSETQ. The CDR3 region is 17 residues in length, termini included. Priming with a constant-region primer yielded TCR beta cDNA from about 450 ng total RNA. Modified slightly, ARM-PCR produced TCR beta libraries over three nested multiplex PCR rounds. Rounds one and two of PCR, each of roughly 10 cycles, were primed with TRBV1-TRBV30 forward primers and a C-beta reverse primer. TCRdb called the multiplex PCR reads again in MiXCR, with one record for every CDR3 protein. This sample yields about 190,000 distinct CDR3 sequences, of which about 85% are seen a single time; about a sixth belongs to the top ten.

The receptor was derived from a man aged 40-50 years with primary liver carcinoma and hepatitis B virus infection. The chain combines TRBV5-1 with TRBJ2-2. The specimen was tumor tissue from primary liver carcinoma. The CDR3 reads CASSAHLDEMNTGELFS.